The rows below give T cell receptor beta chains drawn from one sample of a study of CD8 T cells in ankylosing spondylitis. One entry per CDR3 protein, called by TCRdb with MiXCR from the 5' RACE reads. In the table there are more than 250,000 distinct CDR3 sequences, 11% of which are singletons. The sample taken for sequencing was blood, either unsorted or a sorted T cell fraction (not recorded which). These receptors originate from a female donor with ankylosing spondylitis or in good health (not recorded which). Both conserved end residues are trimmed from each CDR3. The order of the fields is clone size, V gene, J gene, CDR3 protein. A row's size may be missing; if present it is once, few, many or a size class.

size: -
V: TRBV5-1
J: TRBJ2-1
CDR3: ASSLRAGEDNEQF

size: many
V: TRBV5-1
J: TRBJ2-3
CDR3: ASSLAQGARSEY

size: many
V: TRBV10-3
J: TRBJ1-5
CDR3: AIRGSLGGNQPQH

size: many
V: TRBV24-1
J: TRBJ2-3
CDR3: ATSDTSDRLTQY

size: medium-sized
V: TRBV6-4
J: TRBJ2-1
CDR3: ASTPEPGQGADEQF

size: few
V: TRBV30
J: TRBJ2-5
CDR3: AWSQGGETQY

size: few
V: TRBV7-2
J: TRBJ2-5
CDR3: ASSSKRQGETQY

size: few
V: TRBV7-2
J: TRBJ2-1
CDR3: ASGRTDLPEQF

size: few
V: TRBV5-5
J: TRBJ1-4
CDR3: ASSLRGGTNEKLF

size: many
V: TRBV27
J: TRBJ2-3
CDR3: ASSSLAGGVDTQY

size: many
V: TRBV12-3/TRBV12-4
J: TRBJ1-5
CDR3: ARGRNQPQH

size: -
V: TRBV12-3/TRBV12-4
J: TRBJ1-6
CDR3: ASSPGGGALH

size: few
V: TRBV20-1
J: TRBJ1-1
CDR3: SARAVGIPQLNTEAF

size: many
V: TRBV20-1
J: TRBJ2-7
CDR3: SASPLGRTNYEQY